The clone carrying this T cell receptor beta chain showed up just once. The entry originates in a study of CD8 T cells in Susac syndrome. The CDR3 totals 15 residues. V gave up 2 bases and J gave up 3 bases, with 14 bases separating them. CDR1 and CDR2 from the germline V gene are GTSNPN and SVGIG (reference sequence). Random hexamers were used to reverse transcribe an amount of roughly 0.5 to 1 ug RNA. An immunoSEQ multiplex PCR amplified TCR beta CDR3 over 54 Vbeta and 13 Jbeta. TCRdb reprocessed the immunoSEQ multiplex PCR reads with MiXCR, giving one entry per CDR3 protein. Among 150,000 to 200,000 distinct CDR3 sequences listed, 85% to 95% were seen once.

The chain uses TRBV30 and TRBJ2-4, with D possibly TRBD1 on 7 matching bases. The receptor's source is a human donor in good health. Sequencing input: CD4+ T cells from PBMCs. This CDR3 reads CAWSPGGISKNIQYF. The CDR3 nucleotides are TGTGCCTGGAGTCCAGGGGGGATAAGCAAAAACATTCAGTACTTC.